This T cell receptor (beta chain) came from a study of cytomegalovirus exposure and HLA in healthy donors. Study at large: The use of the same platform for the approximately 130 validation repertoires and the roughly 700 first-cohort repertoires was reported by a later analysis.

In regard to this clone: Its antigen is currently unknown.

TCRdb's copy holds only in-frame clones and misses some; the assay was immunoSEQ multiplex PCR. The sample shows more than 95,000 clones, approximately 88% of them seen only once. The CDR3 is 15 residues long. Losses at the gene ends were 5 bases for V and 8 bases for J; bases not matched to a gene: 12. From germline, CDR1 is MDHEN and CDR2 SYDVKM. Findings and limits, study-wide: First-cohort TCR clusters tended to co-occur in the approximately 130 validation repertoires, a later analysis found.

The approximately 130-subject validation cohort, separate from the approximately 670-subject first cohort, included the donors. This chain joins TRBV28 and TRBJ1-2, with 9 positions matching TRBD1. The sample consisted of PBMCs. The TCR was taken from a woman under 30 in good health and CMV-seronegative. CDR3 loop: CASSVPGTGMWGYTF. CDR3 DNA: TGTGCCAGCAGTGTACCCGGGACAGGGATGTGGGGCTACACCTTC.